The 19 T cell receptor beta chains below come from one sample, sequenced in a study of identical twins. From the 5' RACE reads, TCRdb called clonotypes with MiXCR, one entry per CDR3 protein. The sample has approximately 890,000 distinct CDR3 sequences, around 12% seen once; the top ten hold around 1.5%. The data were also submitted as part of a second study, on yellow fever vaccine responses in identical twins.

Sequenced sample: PBMCs. Receptors were obtained from a woman younger than 35 in good health.

This clonotype was counted between two and nine times. This rearrangement joins TRBV9 to TRBJ2-1; 7 bases are shared with TRBD2. The CDR3 consists of 18 residues. The germline V gene encodes CDR1 SGDLS and CDR2 YYNGEE. Germline trimming cut 0 bases from V and 12 bases from J; bases unmatched to any gene: 21. The chain's CDR3 is CASSVGPPGGSFLRAQFF. CDR3 sequence (DNA): TGTGCCAGCAGCGTAGGCCCCCCGGGCGGGAGTTTCCTACGGGCGCAGTTCTTC.

This clonotype was seen a few times. The chain has TRBV6-5 and TRBJ2-3; no reliable D call. V was pared by 2 bases and J by 0 bases, with 9 bases between. The CDR3 is made up of 15 amino acids. Looked up from germline, CDR1 is MNHEY and CDR2 is SVGAGI. The CDR3 loop reads CASSYGGLSTDTQYF. In nucleotides, the CDR3 is TGTGCCAGCAGTTACGGCGGCTTAAGCACAGATACGCAGTATTTT.

The chain employs TRBV20-1 and TRBJ2-3, with TRBD2 matching over 8 bases. This CDR3 is built from 15 residues. V lost 6 bases to trimming and J lost 6 bases; unmatched junction nucleotides: 14. CDR1 DFQATT and CDR2 SNEGSKA come from the germline V gene (reference sequence). The DNA for the CDR3 is TGCAGTGCGTCCCAGACGGGGGGGGCGCGGGATACGCAGTATTTT. This translates into CSASQTGGARDTQYF.

V usage is TRBV27 and J usage is TRBJ2-2, with D possibly called TRBD1 or TRBD2 (5 bases each). The germline gives CDR1 MNHEY, CDR2 SMNVEV (reference sequence). Trimming pared 8 bases from V and 5 bases from J, leaving 18 bases between. CDR3 length: 15 residues. This CDR3 is CASSRELAGTGELFF. In DNA form, the CDR3 reads TGTGCCAGCTCTAGGGAGCTAGCAGGGACCGGGGAGCTGTTTTTT.

The chain carries TRBV14 and TRBJ1-2; D call uncertain. The CDR3 loop spans 14 amino acids. Deletions cut 0 bases from V and 3 bases from J, with 8 bases between. Per germline, CDR1 SGHDN and CDR2 FVKESK. This CDR3 is CASSQDSGDYGYTF. CDR3 bases: TGTGCCAGCAGCCAAGATAGCGGGGACTATGGCTACACCTTC.

This clonotype was seen many times. The J gene is TRBJ1-5, the V gene TRBV5-1; 8 positions agree with TRBD1. The CDR3 loop spans 15 amino acids. With 2 bases clipped from V and 0 bases from J, the junction kept 1 base outside the gene matches. Germline loops: CDR1 SGHRS, CDR2 YFSETQ. The CDR3 reads CASSLTGGSNQPQHF. The DNA of the CDR3 is TGCGCCAGCAGCTTAACAGGGGGTAGCAATCAGCCCCAGCATTTT.

This clonotype was seen only a few times. This chain joins TRBV6-5 and TRBJ2-3; D is possibly TRBD1 (6 bases). The CDR3 has 15 residues. Trimming shortened V by 2 bases and J by 5 bases, and 14 bases separated the two germline ends. The germline V gene encodes CDR1 MNHEY and CDR2 SVGAGI. CDR3 nucleotides: TGTGCCAGCAGTTACAGTTGGCGAGGGGGAGATACGCAGTATTTT. Its translation is CASSYSWRGGDTQYF.

A few counts support this clonotype. The rearrangement uses TRBV20-1 and TRBJ2-7; TRBD2 aligns across 12 bases. Trimming removed 1 base from V and 7 bases from J; junction bases left unmatched: 8. CDR1 is DFQATT and CDR2 is SNEGSKA in the germline V gene (reference sequence). The CDR3 runs 15 residues. In DNA, the CDR3 is TGCAGTGCTAGAGCTACTAGCGGGGGGAGAGAGGAGCAGTACGTC. This sequence encodes CSARATSGGREEQYV.

The CDR3 spells CASSYSLYDQETQYF. The CDR3 DNA reads TGTGCCAGCAGTTACTCGCTATACGACCAAGAGACCCAGTACTTC. The chain is built from TRBV6-2 or TRBV6-3 and TRBJ2-5; D is ambiguous. CDR3 length equals 15 residues. CDR1 MNHEY and CDR2 SVGEGT come from the germline V gene. V was pared by 0 bases and J by 0 bases, with 8 bases between.

This sequence joins TRBV18 and TRBJ2-1; 12 bases align to TRBD1. Germline CDR1 is KGHSH and CDR2 is LQKENI. CDR3 length: 19 residues. Germline trimming cut 8 bases from V and 0 bases from J; bases unmatched to any gene: 14. CDR3 in amino acids: CASPMPGQGAKSSYNEQFF. DNA for the CDR3: TGTGCCAGCCCTATGCCGGGACAGGGGGCTAAGAGCTCCTACAATGAGCAGTTCTTC.

This clonotype was recorded a few times. The chain has TRBV20-1 and TRBJ2-7; no clear D gene. Trimming pared 5 bases from V and 5 bases from J, leaving 7 bases between. The CDR3 covers 10 residues. Germline CDR1 DFQATT, CDR2 SNEGSKA (reference sequence). In DNA form, the CDR3 reads TGCAGTGCTGCGACGGACGAGCAGTACTTC. Its translation: CSAATDEQYF.

This clonotype was detected only a few times. This rearrangement joins TRBV20-1 to TRBJ2-2, with D maybe TRBD2 (7 bases). Trimming pared 0 bases from V and 5 bases from J, leaving 22 bases between. This CDR3 contains 18 residues. The germline gives CDR1 DFQATT, CDR2 SNEGSKA (reference sequence). The CDR3 nucleotides are TGCAGTGCTAGAGATCCCAGCGGGACAACCCGGAGGACCGGGGAGCTGTTTTTT. Translation: CSARDPSGTTRRTGELFF.

In nucleotides, the CDR3 is TGTGCCAGCAAATACTCGGGACCGCTCACAGATACGCAGTATTTT. Protein sequence: CASKYSGPLTDTQYF. The V and J genes are TRBV6-5 and TRBJ2-3, with D perhaps assigned TRBD1 or TRBD2 (5 bases each). Deletions cut 7 bases from V and 2 bases from J, with 16 bases between. The germline V gene encodes CDR1 MNHEY and CDR2 SVGAGI. The CDR3 sequence is 15 residues long.

This clonotype was detected only a few times. V is TRBV24-1 and J is TRBJ1-1; 12 bases line up with TRBD1. The CDR3 loop spans 17 amino acids. After removal of 5 bases from V and 3 bases from J, the junction contained 9 bases not matched to a gene. Germline V gene lookup returns CDR1 KGHDR and CDR2 SFDVKD. CDR3 residues: CATSVSRDRGRDTEAFF. The CDR3 region has the DNA TGTGCCACCAGTGTCTCCCGGGACAGGGGGCGGGACACTGAAGCTTTCTTT.

This clonotype appeared a few times. This chain joins TRBV2 and TRBJ2-7, with 9 bases identical to TRBD2. Germline V gene lookup returns CDR1 SNHLY and CDR2 FYNNEI. V lost 8 bases and J lost 7; bases outside the gene matches: 15. The CDR3 runs 15 residues. For the CDR3, the DNA is TGTGCCAGCGCGATCTTACTAGCGGGTGGTTGGGAGCAGTACTTC. This gives the protein CASAILLAGGWEQYF.

This clonotype was recorded a few times. V usage is TRBV20-1 and J usage is TRBJ1-1; 7 bases are a match to TRBD1. CDR3 length: 15 amino acids. The V and J ends lost 4 bases and 1 base, in that order; junction bases with no gene match: 9. Per the germline V gene, CDR1 is DFQATT and CDR2 is SNEGSKA (reference sequence). The CDR3 here is CSANSHDRENTEAFF. The DNA for the CDR3 is TGCAGTGCTAACTCCCACGACAGGGAGAACACTGAAGCTTTCTTT.

This clonotype was observed many times. V gene TRBV28 combines with J gene TRBJ2-3, with D hard to call. CDR1 and CDR2 (germline): MDHEN, SYDVKM. Trimming stripped 5 bases from V and 0 bases from J, with 12 bases between. The CDR3 covers 15 residues. CDR3 DNA sequence: TGTGCCAGCAGTACCATAGCCCTTAGCACAGATACGCAGTATTTT. This translates into CASSTIALSTDTQYF.

The rearrangement uses TRBV14 and TRBJ1-5, with a possible D match to TRBD1 (5 bases). The CDR3 contains 14 residues. Trimming left V 1 base short and J 6 bases short, with 10 bases between. Germline assignment: CDR1 SGHDN and CDR2 FVKESK. Here the CDR3 reads CASSQAGAGQPQHF. CDR3 coding DNA: TGTGCCAGCAGCCAAGCTGGGGCAGGTCAGCCCCAGCATTTT.

The chain links TRBV5-1 to TRBJ2-1; 8 nucleotides line up with TRBD1. Germline CDR1 SGHRS, CDR2 YFSETQ. This CDR3 has 15 residues. With 4 bases clipped from V and 1 base from J, the junction kept 4 bases outside the gene matches. CDR3: CASSPWTGSYNEQFF. In nucleotides, the CDR3 is TGCGCCAGCAGCCCCTGGACAGGGTCCTACAATGAGCAGTTCTTC.